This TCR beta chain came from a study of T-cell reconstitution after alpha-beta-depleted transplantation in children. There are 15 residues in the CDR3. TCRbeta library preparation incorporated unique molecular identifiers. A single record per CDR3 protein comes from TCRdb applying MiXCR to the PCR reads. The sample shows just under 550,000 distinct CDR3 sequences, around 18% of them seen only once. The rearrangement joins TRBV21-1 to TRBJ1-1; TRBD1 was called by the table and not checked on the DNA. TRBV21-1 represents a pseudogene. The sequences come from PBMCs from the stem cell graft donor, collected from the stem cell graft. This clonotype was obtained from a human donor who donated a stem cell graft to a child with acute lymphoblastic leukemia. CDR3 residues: CASNPWDRGNTEAFF. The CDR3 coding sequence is TGTGCCAGCAACCCGTGGGACAGGGGTAACACTGAAGCTTTCTTT.